Included here is one T cell receptor beta chain sequence, with context. Its antigen specificity is not known. No base qualities exist here, and no much larger clone lies one base off it. Other DNA sequences in this sample translate to the same CDR3. The CDR3 measures 13 amino acids from cysteine to phenylalanine. Just CDR3 DNA is preserved here, 39 bases in frame from base 1. V is reduced by 3 bases and J by 2 bases, leaving a spacing of 7 bases between them. From a lookup of the germline V gene (reference sequence), CDR1 and CDR2 are MNHEY and SMNVEV. Healthy HIV-negative adults with no recently reported acute infections or vaccinations were included as donors. Every donor was a Caucasian adult residing in Nashville, Tennessee, USA. Magnetic negative selection was used to enrich CD4+ T cells, after which naive cells were positively selected on CD45RA and the negative fraction became the memory subset. Blood was collected by leukapheresis, and PBMCs were isolated by Ficoll-Histopaque density gradient centrifugation and then cryopreserved in liquid nitrogen vapor phase. Analytical flow cytometry was used to check the purity and quantity of every magnetically sorted T cell population. Genomic DNA was isolated from each sorted fraction and quantified by UV absorbance on a Nanodrop 2000c.

This entry is derived from a study of shared clonotypes between healthy human individuals (dated by TCRdb to between 2020 and 2021). Notes on the research overall: The cohort included three men and a couple of women between 18 and 49 years of age. Between about 0.85 and 10 billion PBMCs per donor were obtained by leukapheresis. To estimate repertoire size and how much clonotypes are shared between individuals, the study performed deep sequencing of blood TCR repertoires from about five healthy adults. For each donor, CD4 naive and CD4 memory were each given three plates, CD8 naive was given two plates, and CD8 memory was given one plate. To increase sequencing depth and limit assay-specific biases, TCR repertoire library preparation and sequencing were carried out by different laboratories using diverse techniques.

Using the deep immunoSEQ assay, multiplex PCR amplified TCR CDR3 regions from genomic DNA. Extracted genomic DNA from each cell subset was distributed evenly across all wells of several immunoSEQ 96-well plates, and each plate was treated as a replicate. For sorted subsets, each replicate PCR was loaded with approximately 190 ng genomic DNA, equivalent to some 27,000 T cell genomes. Purified libraries were quantified with a Qubit 3.0 fluorometer, sized on a Bioanalyzer 2100, and re-quantified with the KAPA Library Quantification kit. Every immunoSEQ 96-well plate was sequenced on a separate single-read 150-cycle Illumina NextSeq 550 flow cell. The original pipeline was this. Because the immunoSEQ output included only junctional sequences and no quality scores, the filtering could not be the same as the filtering used for full-length reads. Sequences were annotated with PyIR, a Python wrapper for IgBLAST v1.9, and V/J genes and CDR3 were assigned using IMGT germline references. Reads were filtered out if the reads had weak V/J assignments (E-value above 1e-6), no CDR3, stop codons, out-of-frame junctions, or ambiguous translated residues. A V3J clonotype was defined by an identical inferred V gene, J gene, and CDR3 amino acid sequence. The percentage overlap between two repertoires was calculated by dividing the number of shared unique clonotypes by the size of the smaller repertoire. RTK rarefaction, the Chao1 estimator, and Recon v2.1 estimates of unobserved clonotypes were used to assess repertoire richness. OLGA was used to compute generation probabilities for all TCRbeta clonotypes that the gDNA method yielded from several donors. The table was pulled from immuneACCESS by TCRdb, which kept in-frame rearrangements only. Such tables lose some clones; where checked, under half of the loss comes from unresolved V genes, and the rest has no known cause. The V and J calls and clone size were taken over from that table, and D and trimming were inferred from the DNA. Present in this sample are roughly 2 million clones, roughly 94% of which were seen just once. Clones ranked in the top ten supply 0.13% of the sample.

Overall study results and their limits: Pairwise subsampling indicated that sequencing depth was expected to affect the degree of clonotype sharing among donors. The small number of donors limited the genetic and exposure-history diversity represented. Rarefaction of sorted-subset datasets indicated incomplete sequencing despite the large sequencing depth. Compared with non-shared clonotypes, clonotypes shared by all four sorted-subset donors had higher generation probabilities. Naive subsets generally had larger estimated clonotype richness than memory subsets did. When a few donors were compared, the shared fraction of clonotypes was about 5% for naive CD4, 3.5% to 4% for naive CD8, 2.3% for memory CD4, and approximately 0.4% for memory CD8. Sampling was restricted to blood, and TCR repertoires in tissues likely differ from the TCR repertoires found in blood.

Sequencing was performed on naive CD4+ T cells sorted from blood. The cell subset or site label on this specimen signifies: CD45RA+ positively selected. The TCR was taken from a man younger than 35 in good health. The rearranged chain carries TRBV27 and TRBJ1-1, with TRBD1 as a weak D call on 6 bases. The nucleotides are TGTGCCAGCAGTTTCAGGGGAAACACTGAAGCTTTCTTT. Protein translation: CASSFRGNTEAFF.